This paragraph reports one T cell receptor beta chain. The sample originates from a study of immune heterogeneity within non-small cell lung tumors. Bulk tumor genomic DNA, 500 to 600 ng per sample, was used as template. Biopsy collection occurred during surgery, with several far-apart biopsies per primary tumor. These patients got curative surgery after being newly diagnosed with untreated non-small cell lung cancer. Using 32 V and 13 J primers, multiplex PCR amplified TCR beta CDR3. TCRdb ran MiXCR on the multiplex PCR reads and lists one entry per CDR3 protein. Counted here are more than 10,000 distinct CDR3 sequences, approximately 20% occurring once; the ten biggest clones make up around 4.3%. The CDR3 runs to 14 residues. Trimming pared 3 bases from V and 0 bases from J, leaving 11 bases between. The germline V gene encodes CDR1 DFQATT and CDR2 SNEGSKA (reference sequence).

The chain recombines TRBV20-1 with TRBJ1-1; D is undetermined. This receptor was taken from a man in his sixties with non-small cell lung cancer. The sequenced sample consisted of lung tumor tissue. The CDR3, as DNA: TGCAGTGCTAGTAGCGGATGGGTGAACACTGAAGCTTTCTTT. It translates to CSASSGWVNTEAFF.